Below, 20 T cell receptor beta chains from the same sample are listed, as sequenced in a study of post-analysis software for immune sequencing data. Study results and caveats: Elevated frequency relative to controls characterized about 5 TRBV segments in patients, TRBV5-6, TRBV5-1 and TRBV20-1 among them.

These receptors are not linked to any known antigen. Libraries were made from TCR beta cDNA, and they carried unique molecular identifiers. One entry per CDR3 protein results from TCRdb running MiXCR on the PCR reads. The sample lists approximately 250,000 distinct CDR3 sequences, just over 35% seen once, with roughly 4.8% in the top ten. Sequencing was done on a sample of blood. These receptors all come from a girl aged 10 to 17 with multiple sclerosis.

Comments on this clonotype: The junction differs from germline at one of its ends, possibly a read error. The J gene is TRBJ2-3, the V gene TRBV12-5; 11 nucleotides line up with TRBD2. The CDR3 length is 16 residues. Germline V lookup: CDR1 LGHNT, CDR2 FRNRAP. In DNA, the CDR3 is TGTGCTGGTGGTTTGGTACTAGCGGGAGGCACAGATACGCAGTATTTT. Translation gives CAGGLVLAGGTDTQYF.

This clonotype has more than one count but fewer than ten. The V and J genes are TRBV7-9 and TRBJ1-1, with a weak D call TRBD1 (5 bases). This CDR3 has 14 amino acids. Trimming cost V 1 base and J 6 bases, with 12 bases left between them. Germline loops: CDR1 SEHNR, CDR2 FQNEAQ (reference sequence). Here the CDR3 reads CASSLESGSAEAFF. The CDR3 nucleotides read TGTGCCAGCAGCTTAGAATCAGGGTCCGCTGAAGCTTTCTTT.

The count of this clonotype is one. The chain combines TRBV5-1 with TRBJ1-5; a weak D match, TRBD1 (5 bases). The CDR3 runs 13 residues. Germline CDR1 SGHRS, CDR2 YFSETQ. The germline V and J ends were trimmed by 5 bases and 3 bases, with 9 bases remaining between them. The chain's CDR3 is CASSWDLNQPQHF. The CDR3 bases are TGCGCCAGCAGTTGGGACCTCAATCAGCCCCAGCATTTT.

This clonotype was counted at least ten times. The rearrangement joins TRBV6-1 to TRBJ2-1; 9 bases line up with TRBD1. Germline CDR1 MNHNS, CDR2 SASEGT. There are 15 residues in the CDR3. Trimming removed 7 bases from V and 0 bases from J; junction bases left unmatched: 4. The CDR3 sequence is CASKWTGDSYNEQFF. The DNA of the CDR3 is TGTGCCAGCAAATGGACAGGGGACTCCTACAATGAGCAGTTCTTC.

This sequence joins TRBV5-1 and TRBJ2-1, with 10 bases that match TRBD2. Per the germline V gene, CDR1 is SGHRS and CDR2 is YFSETQ. The CDR3 runs to 16 residues. V lost 4 bases and J lost 5; bases outside the gene matches: 9. CDR3 nucleotides: TGCGCCAGCAGCAACAGCGGGAGGGTGAACGACAATGAGCAGTTCTTC. Translated: CASSNSGRVNDNEQFF. The full variable domain, in which reference TRBV5-1 and TRBJ2-1 provide the parts outside the CDR3, is KAGVTQTPRYLIKTRGQQVTLSCSPISGHRSVSWYQQTPGQGLQFLFEYFSETQRNKGNFPGRFSGRQFSNSRSEMNVSTLELGDSALYLCASSNSGRVNDNEQFFGPGTRLTVL.

The rearrangement uses TRBV5-1 and TRBJ2-1, with 11 bases that match TRBD2. The better agreement between TRBJ2-7 and the DNA end casts doubt on the J call. In germline, CDR1 is SGHRS, CDR2 YFSETQ. This CDR3 is 16 amino acids long. Here the CDR3 DNA reads TGCGCCAGCAGCATGGGACTAGCGGTCTCCTACAATGAGCAGTACTTC. It specifies CASSMGLAVSYNEQYF.

In this sample, this clonotype turned up a few times. A single base separates this from a much larger clone, so it may be a read error. The chain couples TRBV7-3 to TRBJ2-3, with 7 bases that match TRBD2. This CDR3 region has 15 residues. V dropped 5 bases and J dropped 2; count of bases not matched to a gene: 7. The germline gives CDR1 SGHTA, CDR2 FQGTGA. CDR3 loop: CASSPASGFTDTQYF. The CDR3 bases are TGTGCCAGCAGCCCGGCTAGCGGATTCACAGATACGCAGTATTTT. The full variable domain, in which reference TRBV7-3 and TRBJ2-3 provide the parts outside the CDR3, is GAGVSQTPSNKVTEKGKYVELRCDPISGHTALYWYRQSLGQGPEFLIYFQGTGAADDSGLPNDRFFAVRPEGSVSTLKIQRTERGDSAVYLCASSPASGFTDTQYFGPGTRLTVL.

The chain is built from TRBV2 and TRBJ2-7; no clear D. V lost 0 bases to trimming and J lost 5 bases, with 11 bases between them. From germline, CDR1 is SNHLY and CDR2 FYNNEI. There are 14 residues in the CDR3. The CDR3 sequence is CASSEARQEHEQYF. CDR3 coding DNA: TGTGCCAGCAGTGAAGCGCGGCAGGAGCACGAGCAGTACTTC.

The chain recombines TRBV24-1 with TRBJ2-3, with 10 positions matching TRBD1. The CDR3 runs 15 residues. Per germline, CDR1 KGHDR and CDR2 SFDVKD. J lost 3 bases, V lost 7 bases, and 6 bases had no gene match. As DNA, the CDR3 is TGTGCCACCAGAGGGACAGGGGAATATACAGATACGCAGTATTTT. This encodes CATRGTGEYTDTQYF.

This clonotype has only one observation. This sequence joins TRBV29-1 and TRBJ2-5, with D uncertain. The CDR3 loop spans 11 amino acids. Trimming removed 5 bases at V and 5 bases at J, with 9 bases between. CDR1 SQVTM and CDR2 ANQGSEA come from the germline V gene. The DNA for the CDR3 is TGCAGCGTTCTCGAAAGGGAGACCCAGTACTTC. It encodes CSVLERETQYF. Together with reference TRBV29-1 and TRBJ2-5, the CDR3 gives the full variable domain: SAVISQKPSRDICQRGTSLTIQCQVDSQVTMMFWYRQQPGQSLTLIATANQGSEATYESGFVIDKFPISRPNLTFSTLTVSNMSPEDSSIYLCSVLERETQYFGPGTRLLVL.

This clonotype was detected once. A read error may be the cause here, since a much bigger clone is one base away. The V and J genes are TRBV5-1 and TRBJ1-4; 7 nucleotides match TRBD1. This CDR3 spans 13 amino acids. The germline V gene has CDR1 SGHRS and CDR2 YFSETQ. The CDR3 sequence: CASGLRDSEKLFF. CDR3 DNA sequence: TGCGCCAGCGGCTTGAGGGACAGTGAAAAACTGTTTTTT.

The sample holds many counts of this clonotype. J is TRBJ2-1 and V is TRBV14; D is unclear. Germline CDR1 is SGHDN and CDR2 is FVKESK. This CDR3 is built from 14 residues. V lost 2 bases to trimming and J lost 6 bases, with 11 bases between them. The CDR3 bases are TGTGCCAGCAGCCAAAGAGAGGCTGGCAATGAGCAGTTCTTC. This codes for CASSQREAGNEQFF. The entire variable domain, with the rest obtained from reference TRBV14 and TRBJ2-1, is as follows: EAGVTQFPSHSVIEKGQTVTLRCDPISGHDNLYWYRRVMGKEIKFLLHFVKESKQDESGMPNNRFLAERTGGTYSTLKVQPAELEDSGVYFCASSQREAGNEQFFGPGTRLTVL.

V is TRBV28 and J is TRBJ2-7; 7 nucleotides match TRBD1. Germline-derived CDR1 and CDR2 are MDHEN and SYDVKM. Unmatched junction bases numbered 12, after V lost 6 bases and J lost 7 bases. The CDR3 covers 14 residues. The CDR3 bases are TGTGCCAGCAGCACCGCGGACAGGATGGGGGAGCAGTACTTC. The encoded protein is CASSTADRMGEQYF.

There are many counts of this clonotype. The chain joins TRBV27 to TRBJ1-2; maybe TRBD1 (5 bases). Germline V CDR1 and CDR2: MNHEY, SMNVEV (reference sequence). This CDR3 is built from 14 residues. Trimming stripped 1 base from V and 5 bases from J, with 11 bases between. Here the CDR3 DNA reads TGTGCCAGCAGTTTATACCGGGGACTATATGGCTACACCTTC. Protein sequence: CASSLYRGLYGYTF.

With regard to this clonotype: This may be a read error, as it is one base from a much larger clone. The rearrangement uses TRBV5-6 and TRBJ1-2; D unresolved. The CDR3 sequence is 15 residues long. The ends were cut back, 3 bases at V and 4 bases at J, with 16 bases in the middle. CDR1 is SGHDT and CDR2 is YYEEEE in the germline V gene. The CDR3 bases are TGTGCCAGCAGCTCCAGGCATGAGGGTTGCTATGGCTACACCTTC. This translates into CASSSRHEGCYGYTF.

Ten or more counts support this clonotype. The chain has TRBV6-2 or TRBV6-3 and TRBJ2-3; 8 bases align to TRBD1. The CDR3 consists of 14 residues. V lost 7 bases to trimming and J lost 1 base; unmatched junction nucleotides: 4. Germline loops: CDR1 MNHEY, CDR2 SVGEGT. CDR3: CASTKTGGTDTQYF. The CDR3 nucleotides are TGTGCCAGCACCAAGACAGGGGGCACAGATACGCAGTATTTT.

Worth noting for this clonotype: This could be a read error, since a much larger clone is one nucleotide away. The chain carries TRBV12-3 or TRBV12-4 and TRBJ1-6; D gene unclear. Trimming shortened V by 6 bases and J by 8 bases, and 11 bases separated the two germline ends. There are 13 residues in the CDR3. The CDR3 DNA is TGTGCCAGCAGGGAACGTGGAGATTCACCCCTCCACTTT. Protein product: CASRERGDSPLHF.

This clonotype was picked up many times. The chain uses TRBV6-1 and TRBJ1-5; 8 bases are shared with TRBD1. The CDR3 contains 13 residues. Germline loops: CDR1 MNHNS, CDR2 SASEGT. J gave up 7 bases and V 7 bases, and 6 bases lay outside the gene matches. The CDR3 protein is CASNDRGDQPQHF. The DNA of the CDR3 is TGTGCCAGCAATGACAGGGGAGACCAGCCCCAGCATTTT.

The genes are TRBV10-3 and TRBJ2-7, with D possibly called TRBD1 or TRBD2 (5 bases each). The germline CDR1 and CDR2 sequences are ENHRY and SYGVKD. With 0 bases removed from V and 9 bases from J, the gap between germline ends came to 9 bases. The CDR3 is made up of 12 amino acids. CDR3 amino acids: CAISESGTGQYF. CDR3 nucleotide sequence: TGTGCCATCAGTGAGTCTGGGACCGGGCAGTACTTC.

This clonotype came up many times. CDR3 sequence (DNA): TGCAGTGCTACCCCAGGACTAGCGGGGAGAGAGCAGTTCTTC. Translating it yields CSATPGLAGREQFF. The V gene is TRBV20-1, the J gene TRBJ2-1, with 12 bases fitting TRBD2. CDR1 and CDR2 (germline): DFQATT, SNEGSKA (reference sequence). The CDR3 runs to 14 residues. The J segment lost 10 bases and the V segment lost 4 bases, leaving 8 bases of the junction unmatched.